The T cell receptor (beta chain) under discussion was sequenced for a study of PD-L1 blockade in urothelial cancer (dated by TCRdb to about 2017). Study-wide context: Therapy was started around 2014 for all patients, and atezolizumab 1,200 mg was administered intravenously every 3 weeks. About nine tenths of the roughly 29 patients were identified as males with urothelial cancer of bladder origin, and a prior smoking history was reported by 18 of 29 patients. Patients had an ECOG performance status of 0 or 1 and had received between 0 and 3 prior chemotherapy regimens. Blood samples were analyzed at 3 weeks after treatment start (second dose) and at 6 weeks after treatment start. Blood samples gave a median of about 150,000 T cells and approximately 80,000 unique TCRs, with a median clonality of approximately 0.08. Somatic, immune and clinical correlates of response to PD-L1 blockade with atezolizumab in urothelial cancer were the focus of an exploratory multi-omic analysis. Pretreatment tumor samples and matched peripheral blood, collected serially before and after atezolizumab treatment, underwent TCR sequencing. Progression-free survival longer than 6 months counted as durable clinical benefit, and TCR features were additionally tested against both progression-free and overall survival. In the same patients, pretreatment tumors underwent whole exome sequencing and RNA sequencing in addition to TCR sequencing. Roughly 10 patients reached durable clinical benefit, while 20 patients did not. Pretreatment blood TCR-seq was available for about 28 patients, at least one posttreatment blood collection was obtained for around 25 patients, and tumor TCR-seq was available for around 25 patients.

The CDR3 goes from the cysteine to the phenylalanine over 17 residues. Only the CDR3 DNA is retained, 51 bases long and in frame from the first base. The germline V gene sets CDR1 to MDHEN and CDR2 to SYDVKM. At the junction V is shortened by 6 bases and J by 0 bases; bases outside the gene matches: 14. Study-wide findings and limitations: Small sample size (n ≈ 28) and many exploratory analyses mean the results are intended to be hypothesis-generating. Among patients with durable benefit, tumor-associated TCR clones showed greater expansion in peripheral blood 3 weeks after treatment started (n ≈ 20, p = 0.022). A pretreatment peripheral blood TCR clonality below the median was linked to improved progression-free and overall survival.

The meaning of the sample's time point label: peripheral blood 6 weeks after treatment start. A cohort of about 27 patients with locally advanced or metastatic urothelial carcinoma, treated at Memorial Sloan Kettering on a trial protocol, was included. Peripheral blood mononuclear cells were collected pretreatment and during treatment, at between 1 and 8 total time points per patient. The Qiagen DNeasy Blood extraction kit was used to purify genomic DNA from total PBMCs and tumor samples. Collected pretreatment and during treatment, PBMCs were isolated and stored as previously described. On this clone: Its antigen is currently not known. Per-base qualities were not stored, and no clone one base away is much larger.

Synthetic TCR analog templates were spiked into each PCR to estimate absolute template abundance from read counts. Using the immunoSEQ assay, TCRbeta CDR3 regions were amplified from genomic DNA with bias-controlled V and J gene primers. Sequencing of rearranged TCRbeta segments was done at approximately 20X coverage. As for how the authors treated the data: Clustering was used to correct sequencing errors, and CDR3s were annotated against IMGT so that V, D and J genes could be assigned. Only productive TCRbeta rearrangements were used in downstream analyses, excluding out-of-frame or stop-codon sequences. To compute clonality, Shannon entropy was normalized by the log of the number of unique productive sequences and then subtracted from one. Clones differing between time points or between blood and tumor were identified using Fisher's exact test with Benjamini-Hochberg correction, with an adjusted p below 0.01 applied as the threshold. Held by TCRdb, this immuneACCESS table contains in-frame sequences only and omits some clones. Under half of the omission traces to an unresolved V gene where checked; the cause of the rest is unknown. V and J calls and clone size are given by that table; D and trimming were obtained from the DNA. The sample table contains around 100,000 clones; only one count was recorded for around 93% of them. In total, the top ten clones hold around 3.7% of the sample.

The chain joins TRBV28 to TRBJ2-7, with 7 bases matching TRBD2. The input for sequencing was PBMCs, taken around atezolizumab (anti-PD-L1) treatment. This TCR was recovered from a man aged 60 to 69 with urothelial cancer. The DNA sequence is TGTGCCAGCAGCTCACCTCGTTTGCGGGGGAGCTCCTACGAGCAGTACTTC. It encodes CASSSPRLRGSSYEQYF.